These 31 T cell receptor beta chains share one sample of origin, sequenced in a study of T cells in narcolepsy. The method was immunoSEQ multiplex PCR; TCRdb's version includes in-frame clones alone and lacks a portion of them. The data show tens of thousands of clones, with under 90% seen just once and 1% to 1.5% held by the top ten. Sequencing was performed on CD45RA- memory CD4+ T cells from PBMCs. The receptor source for this set is a human donor with narcolepsy.

This chain links TRBV7-9 with TRBJ1-5; TRBD1 might be the D (5 bases). V was pared by 5 bases and J by 8 bases, with 10 bases between. CDR3 size: 12 residues. From germline, CDR1 is SEHNR and CDR2 FQNEAQ (reference sequence). The CDR3 protein is CASSRGTEPQHF. Here the CDR3 DNA reads TGTGCCAGCAGCCGAGGGACGGAGCCCCAGCATTTT.

The chain links TRBV28 to TRBJ2-3; tentative D call: TRBD2 (5 bases). V was cut by 5 bases and J by 10 bases, with 10 bases left in between. This CDR3 spans 11 amino acids. CDR1 and CDR2 (germline): MDHEN, SYDVKM. CDR3 bases: TGTGCCAGCAGTAAACTAGTTGCGCAGTATTTT. It codes for CASSKLVAQYF.

This sequence joins TRBV5-1 and TRBJ2-3; no reliable D call. The germline CDR1 and CDR2 sequences are SGHRS and YFSETQ. The CDR3 is 13 residues long. Trimming took off 1 base at V and 5 bases at J, with 8 bases between the two ends. For the CDR3, the DNA is TGCGCCAGCAGCTTGTTATGGGGAGATACGCAGTATTTT. Translation gives CASSLLWGDTQYF.

The chain couples TRBV11-2 to TRBJ2-7; 7 nucleotides align to TRBD2. V gave up 1 base and J gave up 6 bases; unmatched junction bases: 6. CDR1 and CDR2 from the germline V gene are SGHAT and FQNNGV. This CDR3 comprises 14 residues. The DNA for the CDR3 is TGTGCCAGCAGCTTAGCGGGGGGATATAGCGAGCAGTACTTC. Translation gives CASSLAGGYSEQYF.

V is TRBV13 and J is TRBJ2-3, with 9 bases lining up with TRBD2. V shed 1 base, J shed 6 bases, and the junction held 5 bases outside the gene matches. Germline V gene sequence: CDR1 PRHDT, CDR2 FYEKMQ (reference sequence). This CDR3 region has 15 residues. The CDR3 coding sequence is TGTGCCAGCAGCTTAGACCCTAGCGGGGTGGATACGCAGTATTTT. Its protein product is CASSLDPSGVDTQYF.

The chain combines TRBV5-1 with TRBJ2-1; 16 bases map to TRBD2. The CDR3 extends over 15 amino acids. Unmatched junction bases numbered 4, after V lost 4 bases and J lost 9 bases. The germline CDR1 and CDR2 sequences are SGHRS and YFSETQ. This CDR3 is CASSLGLAGGSEQFF. The DNA of the CDR3 is TGCGCCAGCAGCCTGGGACTAGCGGGAGGGAGTGAGCAGTTCTTC. Using reference TRBV5-1 and TRBJ2-1 for the parts outside the CDR3, the full variable domain is KAGVTQTPRYLIKTRGQQVTLSCSPISGHRSVSWYQQTPGQGLQFLFEYFSETQRNKGNFPGRFSGRQFSNSRSEMNVSTLELGDSALYLCASSLGLAGGSEQFFGPGTRLTVL.

The chain has TRBV5-5 and TRBJ2-1; possible D gene TRBD2, 5 bases. Per the germline V gene, CDR1 is SGHKS and CDR2 is YYEKEE (reference sequence). The CDR3 is 14 residues long. V lost 4 bases and J 9 bases, leaving 17 bases between the germline ends. Here the CDR3 reads CASSPGFQRPEQFF. CDR3 sequence (DNA): TGTGCCAGCAGCCCCGGTTTCCAGCGGCCTGAGCAGTTCTTC.

This rearrangement joins TRBV7-2 to TRBJ1-2; the D is unclear. Trimming removed 2 bases from V and 6 bases from J, with 10 bases in between. This CDR3 comprises 13 residues. Germline V gene lookup returns CDR1 SGHTA and CDR2 FQGNSA. The CDR3 region has the DNA TGTGCCAGCAGCTTAAACGCGGGCGATGGCTACACCTTC. Protein: CASSLNAGDGYTF. The whole variable domain, remainder taken from reference TRBV7-2 and TRBJ1-2, is GAGVSQSPSNKVTEKGKDVELRCDPISGHTALYWYRQSLGQGLEFLIYFQGNSAPDKSGLPSDRFSAERTGGSVSTLTIQRTQQEDSAVYLCASSLNAGDGYTFGSGTRLTVV.

This clone has a single count. The rearrangement joins TRBV7-2 to TRBJ2-1; D may be TRBD2 (5 bases). Germline V gene sequence: CDR1 SGHTA, CDR2 FQGNSA. This CDR3 is built from 15 residues. Trimming stripped 4 bases from V and 6 bases from J, with 16 bases between. DNA of the CDR3: TGTGCCAGCAGCTCTTGGACTGCCGAGAGCAATGAGCAGTTCTTC. Translation gives CASSSWTAESNEQFF.

V and J are TRBV20-1 and TRBJ2-1; D is ambiguous. V was trimmed by 3 bases and J by 7 bases, leaving 7 bases between them. In germline, CDR1 is DFQATT, CDR2 SNEGSKA (reference sequence). The CDR3 sequence is 11 residues long. The CDR3 loop is CSARAWNEQFF. The DNA for the CDR3 is TGCAGTGCTAGGGCTTGGAATGAGCAGTTCTTC.

The CDR3 DNA reads as TGTGCCAGCAGCTTGTTTGGACAGGAGGCTGAAAACACCATATATTTT. Encoded protein: CASSLFGQEAENTIYF. J is TRBJ1-3 and V is TRBV5-6; 7 nucleotides line up with TRBD1. Trimming took 1 base from V and 6 from J; bases not matched to a gene: 10. Germline CDR1 reads SGHDT; CDR2 reads YYEEEE. The CDR3 loop spans 16 amino acids.

V is TRBV5-1 and J is TRBJ2-7, with D uncertain. V lost 4 bases and J lost 5, with 22 bases in between. The length of the CDR3 is 16 residues. Germline lookup yields CDR1 SGHRS and CDR2 YFSETQ. CDR3 amino acids: CASSPSISRTVDEQYF. The DNA of the CDR3 is TGCGCCAGCAGCCCCTCCATTTCCAGAACGGTTGACGAGCAGTACTTC.

V usage is TRBV6-7 and J usage is TRBJ1-6, with no clear D. TRBV6-7 qualifies as an ORF whose function is uncertain. V was clipped by 9 bases and J by 7 bases, with 4 bases between them. The length of the CDR3 is 10 residues. The CDR3, as DNA: TGTGCCAGTTTCAATTCACCCCTCCACTTT. It yields the protein CASFNSPLHF.

The chain links TRBV7-2 to TRBJ1-2; D ambiguous. Germline assignment: CDR1 SGHTA and CDR2 FQGNSA. The ends were cut back, 5 bases at V and 4 bases at J, with 11 bases in the middle. The CDR3 runs 13 residues. The CDR3 loop reads CASSEPPLYGYTF. As DNA, the CDR3 is TGTGCCAGCAGCGAGCCCCCTCTCTATGGCTACACCTTC.

This chain connects TRBV10-1 to TRBJ2-7; 8 nucleotides align to TRBD1. Trimming took 0 bases from V and 6 from J; bases not matched to a gene: 4. The CDR3 covers 14 residues. Per the germline V gene, CDR1 is WNHNN and CDR2 is SYGVQD (reference sequence). CDR3 bases: TGCGCCAGCAGTGAGTCGCAGGGGGCTGGCGAGCAGTACTTC. It codes for CASSESQGAGEQYF.

This rearrangement joins TRBV14 to TRBJ2-3; D ambiguous. CDR1 is SGHDN, CDR2 FVKESK, per germline. The CDR3 loop spans 11 amino acids. V dropped 4 bases and J dropped 7 bases, with 6 bases sitting between them. CDR3 protein: CASSLENTQYF. As DNA, the CDR3 is TGTGCCAGCAGCCTGGAGAATACGCAGTATTTT.

The chain carries TRBV19 and TRBJ2-1, with 9 bases that match TRBD2. This CDR3 contains 16 residues. Germline CDR1 reads LNHDA; CDR2 reads SQIVND (reference sequence). After removal of 3 bases from V and 6 bases from J, the junction contained 9 bases not matched to a gene. This CDR3 is CASSIFNSGGSNEQFF. The CDR3 DNA is TGTGCCAGTAGTATCTTTAATAGCGGGGGCTCCAATGAGCAGTTCTTC. Variable domain in full (rest from reference TRBV19 and TRBJ2-1): DGGITQSPKYLFRKEGQNVTLSCEQNLNHDAMYWYRQDPGQGLRLIYYSQIVNDFQKGDIAEGYSVSREKKESFPLTVTSAQKNPTAFYLCASSIFNSGGSNEQFFGPGTRLTVL.

This clone was seen once. J is TRBJ1-6 and V is TRBV6-5; D gene uncertain. Looked up from germline, CDR1 is MNHEY and CDR2 is SVGAGI. The CDR3 covers 12 residues. Trimming cost V 4 bases and J 9 bases, with 7 bases left between them. The CDR3 DNA reads as TGTGCCAGCAGTTTCTCCAGTTCACCCCTCCACTTT. This encodes CASSFSSSPLHF.

V gene TRBV7-2 combines with J gene TRBJ2-1; D uncertain. There are 13 residues in the CDR3. Germline values: CDR1 SGHTA, CDR2 FQGNSA. V lost 1 base and J lost 7, with 8 bases in between. The CDR3 DNA follows: TGTGCCAGCAGCTTAGTATACGGGAATGAGCAGTTCTTC. Residues: CASSLVYGNEQFF.

This clone appeared once. V gene TRBV25-1 combines with J gene TRBJ1-4; D may be TRBD1 (6 bases). The CDR3 consists of 13 residues. V was pared by 6 bases and J by 8 bases, with 13 bases between. Germline CDR1 reads MGHDK; CDR2 reads SYGVNS. The CDR3 loop reads CASRGRGEEKLFF. The DNA of the CDR3 is TGTGCCAGCAGGGGGAGGGGGGAAGAAAAACTGTTTTTT. The full variable domain, in which reference TRBV25-1 and TRBJ1-4 provide the parts outside the CDR3, is EADIYQTPRYLVIGTGKKITLECSQTMGHDKMYWYQQDPGMELHLIHYSYGVNSTEKGDLSSESTVSRIRTEHFPLTLESARPSHTSQYLCASRGRGEEKLFFGSGTQLSVL.

This clone has a handful of counts. V and J are TRBV6-5 and TRBJ2-7; TRBD1 matches at 8 bases. The CDR3 has 15 amino acids. Losses at the gene ends were 2 bases for V and 2 bases for J; bases not matched to a gene: 5. Germline V gives CDR1 MNHEY, CDR2 SVGAGI. In nucleotides, the CDR3 is TGTGCCAGCAGTTACCGCGGACAGGGAACCTACGAGCAGTACTTC. Protein product: CASSYRGQGTYEQYF.

V usage is TRBV30 and J usage is TRBJ1-4; 8 bases are a match to TRBD1. The length of the CDR3 is 14 residues. CDR1 and CDR2 from the germline V gene are GTSNPN and SVGIG (reference sequence). V dropped 0 bases and J dropped 9; count of bases not matched to a gene: 6. The CDR3 here is CAWSVLRDRKKLFF. The CDR3 DNA reads as TGTGCCTGGAGTGTATTACGGGACAGGAAAAAACTGTTTTTT.

The J gene is TRBJ2-3, the V gene TRBV5-1; D uncertain. Trimming removed 4 bases from V and 8 bases from J, with 17 bases in between. Germline V gene sequence: CDR1 SGHRS, CDR2 YFSETQ. The CDR3 contains 14 residues. CDR3 DNA sequence: TGCGCCAGCAGCCCACCGGGCGCCCAATTTACGCAGTATTTT. Translating gives CASSPPGAQFTQYF.

The rearrangement joins TRBV7-8 to TRBJ2-4; D possibly corresponds to TRBD2 (6 bases). CDR1 SGHVS and CDR2 FQNEAQ come from the germline V gene. The V gene lost 3 bases and the J gene lost 1 base, with 13 bases spanning the gap. The CDR3 is 16 amino acids. CDR3 in DNA: TGTGCCAGCAGCTTCTCGGGAGCTGGGGCCAAAAACATTCAGTACTTC. This encodes CASSFSGAGAKNIQYF.

The chain employs TRBV19 and TRBJ1-5; D may be TRBD1 (5 bases). The CDR3 is made up of 15 amino acids. Trimming removed 3 bases from V and 6 bases from J, with 15 bases in between. Germline V gene data show CDR1 as LNHDA and CDR2 as SQIVND (reference sequence). CDR3 nucleotides: TGTGCCAGTAGTATTAGTGGGGCGGGAGGTCAGCCCCAGCATTTT. Protein product: CASSISGAGGQPQHF. The full variable domain, rest sourced from reference TRBV19 and TRBJ1-5, is DGGITQSPKYLFRKEGQNVTLSCEQNLNHDAMYWYRQDPGQGLRLIYYSQIVNDFQKGDIAEGYSVSREKKESFPLTVTSAQKNPTAFYLCASSISGAGGQPQHFGDGTRLSIL.

The CDR3 nucleotides read TGTGCCAGTAGTATGGGGAACTACGAGCAGTACTTC. As protein: CASSMGNYEQYF. V and J are TRBV19 and TRBJ2-7; D gene uncertain. The V and J ends lost 3 bases and 3 bases respectively, with 6 bases between them. The CDR3 consists of 12 residues. Germline V CDR1 and CDR2: LNHDA, SQIVND (reference sequence).

The chain is built from TRBV30 and TRBJ1-4; 9 bases fit TRBD1. Germline V lookup: CDR1 GTSNPN, CDR2 SVGIG (reference sequence). The CDR3 spans 15 residues. Germline trimming cut 4 bases from V and 3 bases from J; bases unmatched to any gene: 6. This CDR3 is CAWTGQGFSNEKLFF. As DNA, the CDR3 is TGTGCCTGGACGGGACAGGGCTTTTCTAATGAAAAACTGTTTTTT.

This sequence joins TRBV14 and TRBJ2-5; 9 positions match TRBD2. V gave up 4 bases and J gave up 9 bases; unmatched junction bases: 18. This CDR3 comprises 17 residues. In germline, CDR1 is SGHDN, CDR2 FVKESK. CDR3 nucleotide sequence: TGTGCCAGCAGCCGTAGTATAGCGGGGGTGCACTTGAGTGCCCAGTACTTC. This translates into CASSRSIAGVHLSAQYF.

The chain is built from TRBV5-1 and TRBJ2-1; D is undetermined. V shed 4 bases and J shed 6 bases, with 8 bases lying between them. Germline lookup yields CDR1 SGHRS and CDR2 YFSETQ. CDR3 length: 12 amino acids. This CDR3 reads CASSAEGNEQFF. In nucleotides, the CDR3 is TGCGCCAGCAGCGCAGAAGGCAATGAGCAGTTCTTC.

The chain links TRBV10-3 to TRBJ1-5; D possibly corresponds to TRBD1 (5 bases). Germline V gives CDR1 ENHRY, CDR2 SYGVKD. The CDR3 contains 17 residues. The germline V and J ends were trimmed by 0 bases and 5 bases, with 17 bases remaining between them. CDR3 nucleotides: TGTGCCATCAGTGAGTCAATAGGGTTTGGGGGTCATCAGCCCCAGCATTTT. Residues: CAISESIGFGGHQPQHF.

The chain links TRBV9 to TRBJ2-5, with D uncertain. This CDR3 has 13 amino acids. V dropped 2 bases and J dropped 3 bases, with 8 bases sitting between them. Germline V gives CDR1 SGDLS, CDR2 YYNGEE. The CDR3 is CASSVSQKETQYF. The CDR3 DNA sequence: TGTGCCAGCAGCGTCTCCCAGAAAGAGACCCAGTACTTC.